This T cell receptor beta chain is from a study of T cells in women clearing cervical HPV infection. Whole-study context: No precancer developed; the control's incident HPV16 infection cleared within 12 months.

Of note for this clone: Its antigen remains unknown. Read coverage stops 3 residues before the CDR3 terminus; the germline J gene supplies the remainder.

Assay used: immunoSEQ multiplex PCR; TCRdb lists only in-frame clones, some missing. The table for this sample gives 20,000 to 25,000 clones. Each participant carried one incident cervical HPV16 infection only. Points from the study as a whole: Richness plus V gene abundances separated cases from controls with AUC 0.7 to 0.9.

The ends were cut back, 0 bases at V and 1 base at J, with 7 bases in the middle. This CDR3 is 14 amino acids long. In germline, CDR1 is KGHSH, CDR2 LQKENI. Sequencing was done on a sample of blood buffy coat. This chain links TRBV18 with TRBJ2-7; no clear D gene. This TCR derives from a woman aged 18-69 years with a cervical HPV16 infection that either progressed to CIN3+ or cleared (not recorded which). The sequenced CDR3 bases are TGTGCCAGCTCACCACCTACGCGGTCCTACGAG. Translating it yields CASSPPTRSYE. The full CDR3 is CASSPPTRSYEQYF.